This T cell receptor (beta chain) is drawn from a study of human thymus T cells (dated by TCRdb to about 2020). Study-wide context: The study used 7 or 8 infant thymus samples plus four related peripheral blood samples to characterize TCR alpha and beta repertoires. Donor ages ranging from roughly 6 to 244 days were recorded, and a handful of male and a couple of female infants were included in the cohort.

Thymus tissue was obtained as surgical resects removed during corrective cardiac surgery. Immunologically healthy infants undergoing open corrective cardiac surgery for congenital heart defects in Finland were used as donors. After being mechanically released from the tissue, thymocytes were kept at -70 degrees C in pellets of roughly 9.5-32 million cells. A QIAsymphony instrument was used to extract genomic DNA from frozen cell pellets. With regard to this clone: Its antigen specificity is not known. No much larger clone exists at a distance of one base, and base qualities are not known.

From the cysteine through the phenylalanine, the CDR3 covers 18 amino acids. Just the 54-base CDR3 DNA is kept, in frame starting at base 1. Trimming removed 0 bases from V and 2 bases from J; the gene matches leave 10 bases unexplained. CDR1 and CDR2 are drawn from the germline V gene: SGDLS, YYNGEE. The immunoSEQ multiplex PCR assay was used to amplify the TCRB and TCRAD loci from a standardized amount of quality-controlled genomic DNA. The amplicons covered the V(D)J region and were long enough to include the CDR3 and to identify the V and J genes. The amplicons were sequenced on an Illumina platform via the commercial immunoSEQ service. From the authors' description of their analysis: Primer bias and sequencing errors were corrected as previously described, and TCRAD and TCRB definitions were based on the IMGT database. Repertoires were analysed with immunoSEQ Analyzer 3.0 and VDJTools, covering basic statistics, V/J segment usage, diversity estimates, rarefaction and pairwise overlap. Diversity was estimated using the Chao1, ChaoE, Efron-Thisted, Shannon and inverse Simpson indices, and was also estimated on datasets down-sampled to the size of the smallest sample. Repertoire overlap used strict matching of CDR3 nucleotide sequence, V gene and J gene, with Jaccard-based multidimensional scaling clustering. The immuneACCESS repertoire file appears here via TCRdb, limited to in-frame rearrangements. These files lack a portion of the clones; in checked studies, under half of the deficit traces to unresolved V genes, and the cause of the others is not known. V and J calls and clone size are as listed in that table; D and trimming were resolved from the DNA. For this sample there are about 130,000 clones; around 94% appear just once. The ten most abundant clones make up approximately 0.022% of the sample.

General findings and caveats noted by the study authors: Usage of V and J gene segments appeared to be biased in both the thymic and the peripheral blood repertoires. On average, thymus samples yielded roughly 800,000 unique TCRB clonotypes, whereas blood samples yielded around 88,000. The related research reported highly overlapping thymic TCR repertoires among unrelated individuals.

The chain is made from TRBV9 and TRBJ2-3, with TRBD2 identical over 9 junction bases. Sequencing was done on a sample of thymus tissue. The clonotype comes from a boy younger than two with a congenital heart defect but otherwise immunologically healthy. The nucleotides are TGTGCCAGCAGCGTAGCAGGTTGGGGACTAGCCTCCACAGATACGCAGTATTTT. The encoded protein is CASSVAGWGLASTDTQYF.